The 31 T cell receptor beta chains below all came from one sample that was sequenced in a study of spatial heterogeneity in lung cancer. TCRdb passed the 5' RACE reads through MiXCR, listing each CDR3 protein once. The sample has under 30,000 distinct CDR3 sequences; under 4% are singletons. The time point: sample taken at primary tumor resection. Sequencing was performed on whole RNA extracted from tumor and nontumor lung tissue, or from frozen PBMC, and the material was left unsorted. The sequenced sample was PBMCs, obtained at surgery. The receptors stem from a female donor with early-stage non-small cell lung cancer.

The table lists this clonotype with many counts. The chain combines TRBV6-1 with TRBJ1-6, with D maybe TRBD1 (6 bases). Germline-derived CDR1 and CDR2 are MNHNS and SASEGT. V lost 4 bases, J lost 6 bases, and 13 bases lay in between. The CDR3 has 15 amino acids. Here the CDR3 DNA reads TGTGCCAGCAGTGGAATCTTGGACAGTAATTCACCCCTCCACTTT. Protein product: CASSGILDSNSPLHF.

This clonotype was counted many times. The CDR3 here is CASSGVTETQYF. DNA of the CDR3: TGTGCCAGCTCTGGCGTCACGGAGACCCAGTACTTC. The V gene is TRBV18, the J gene TRBJ2-5; D is uncertain. The CDR3 is 12 amino acids. Germline V gene lookup returns CDR1 KGHSH and CDR2 LQKENI. The V gene lost 6 bases and the J gene lost 5 bases, with 10 bases spanning the gap.

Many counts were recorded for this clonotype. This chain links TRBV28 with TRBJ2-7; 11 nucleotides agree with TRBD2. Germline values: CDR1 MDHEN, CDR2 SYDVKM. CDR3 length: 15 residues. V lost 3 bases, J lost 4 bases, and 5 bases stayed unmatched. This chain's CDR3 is CASSLTPSGGYEQYF. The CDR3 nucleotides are TGTGCCAGCAGTTTGACGCCTAGCGGGGGGTACGAGCAGTACTTC.

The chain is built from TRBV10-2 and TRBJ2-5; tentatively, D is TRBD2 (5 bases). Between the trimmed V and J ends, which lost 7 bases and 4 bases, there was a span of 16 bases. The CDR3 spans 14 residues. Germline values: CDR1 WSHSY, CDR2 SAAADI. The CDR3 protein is CASMLRERRETQYF. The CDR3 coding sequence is TGCGCCAGCATGCTGAGGGAGAGGAGAGAGACCCAGTACTTC.

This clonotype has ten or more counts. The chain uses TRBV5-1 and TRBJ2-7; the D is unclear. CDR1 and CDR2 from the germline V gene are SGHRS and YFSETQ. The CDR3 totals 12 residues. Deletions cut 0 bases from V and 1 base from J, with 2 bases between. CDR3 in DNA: TGCGCCAGCAGCTTGGCTTCCTACGAGCAGTACTTC. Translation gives CASSLASYEQYF. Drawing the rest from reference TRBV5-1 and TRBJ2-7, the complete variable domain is KAGVTQTPRYLIKTRGQQVTLSCSPISGHRSVSWYQQTPGQGLQFLFEYFSETQRNKGNFPGRFSGRQFSNSRSEMNVSTLELGDSALYLCASSLASYEQYFGPGTRLTVT.

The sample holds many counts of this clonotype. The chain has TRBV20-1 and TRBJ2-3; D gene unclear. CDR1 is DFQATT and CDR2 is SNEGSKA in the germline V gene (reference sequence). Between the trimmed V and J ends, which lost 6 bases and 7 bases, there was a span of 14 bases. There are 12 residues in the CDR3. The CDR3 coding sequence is TGCAGTGCGAAGCAAGGGTTAAATACGCAGTATTTT. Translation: CSAKQGLNTQYF.

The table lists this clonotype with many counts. The chain's CDR3 is CASSSGSSPEQFF. In DNA, the CDR3 is TGTGCCAGCAGCTCAGGGTCTAGTCCTGAGCAGTTCTTC. The chain employs TRBV7-3 and TRBJ2-1; possibly TRBD1 for D (5 bases). The CDR3 covers 13 residues. Germline V gives CDR1 SGHTA, CDR2 FQGTGA. V was shortened by 4 bases and J by 9 bases, with 13 bases between the two germline ends. The full variable domain, completed using reference TRBV7-3 and TRBJ2-1, is GAGVSQTPSNKVTEKGKYVELRCDPISGHTALYWYRQSLGQGPEFLIYFQGTGAADDSGLPNDRFFAVRPEGSVSTLKIQRTERGDSAVYLCASSSGSSPEQFFGPGTRLTVL.

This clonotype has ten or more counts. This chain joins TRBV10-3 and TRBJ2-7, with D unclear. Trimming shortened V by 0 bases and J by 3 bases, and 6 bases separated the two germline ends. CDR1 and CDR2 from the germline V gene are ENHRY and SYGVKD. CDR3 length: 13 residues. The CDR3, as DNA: TGTGCCATCAGTGAGTCGGCCCTCTACGAGCAGTACTTC. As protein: CAISESALYEQYF.

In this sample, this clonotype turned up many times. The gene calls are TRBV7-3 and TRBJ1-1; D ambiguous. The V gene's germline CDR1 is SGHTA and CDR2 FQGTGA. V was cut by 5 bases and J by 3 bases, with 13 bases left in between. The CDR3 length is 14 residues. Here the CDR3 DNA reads TGTGCCAGCAGCCCCTACGCCGGGCACACTGAAGCTTTCTTT. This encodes CASSPYAGHTEAFF.

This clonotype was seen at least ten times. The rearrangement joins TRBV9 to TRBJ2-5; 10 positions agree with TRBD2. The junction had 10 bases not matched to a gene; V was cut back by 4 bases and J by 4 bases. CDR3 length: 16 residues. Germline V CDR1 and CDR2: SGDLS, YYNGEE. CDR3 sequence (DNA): TGTGCCAGCAGCCACGGGGCTAGCGGGAGAGCAGAGACCCAGTACTTC. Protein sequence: CASSHGASGRAETQYF.

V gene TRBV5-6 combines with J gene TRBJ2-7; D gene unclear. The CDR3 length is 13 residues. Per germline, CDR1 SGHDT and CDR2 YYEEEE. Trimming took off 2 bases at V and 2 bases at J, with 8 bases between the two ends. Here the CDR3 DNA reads TGTGCCAGCAGCTTACAATGGACCTACGAGCAGTACTTC. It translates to CASSLQWTYEQYF.

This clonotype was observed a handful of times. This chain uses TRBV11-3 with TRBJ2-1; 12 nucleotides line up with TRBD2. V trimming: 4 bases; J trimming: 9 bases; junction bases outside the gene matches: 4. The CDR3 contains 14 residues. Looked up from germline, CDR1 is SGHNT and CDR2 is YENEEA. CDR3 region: CASSSTSGRGEQFF. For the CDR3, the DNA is TGTGCCAGCAGCTCGACTAGCGGGAGAGGTGAGCAGTTCTTC.

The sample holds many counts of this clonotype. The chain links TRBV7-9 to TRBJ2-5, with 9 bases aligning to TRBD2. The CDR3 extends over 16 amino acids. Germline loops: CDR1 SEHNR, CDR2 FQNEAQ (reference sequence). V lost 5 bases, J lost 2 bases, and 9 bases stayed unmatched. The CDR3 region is CASSPPSGAAQETQYF. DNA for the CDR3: TGTGCCAGCAGCCCGCCTAGCGGGGCTGCTCAAGAGACCCAGTACTTC.

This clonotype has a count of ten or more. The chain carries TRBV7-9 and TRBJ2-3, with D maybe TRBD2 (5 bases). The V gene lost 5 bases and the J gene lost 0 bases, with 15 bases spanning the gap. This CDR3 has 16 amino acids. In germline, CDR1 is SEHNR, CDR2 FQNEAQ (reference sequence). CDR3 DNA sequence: TGTGCCAGCAGCACCCTGGTGGGAGCCAGCACAGATACGCAGTATTTT. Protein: CASSTLVGASTDTQYF.

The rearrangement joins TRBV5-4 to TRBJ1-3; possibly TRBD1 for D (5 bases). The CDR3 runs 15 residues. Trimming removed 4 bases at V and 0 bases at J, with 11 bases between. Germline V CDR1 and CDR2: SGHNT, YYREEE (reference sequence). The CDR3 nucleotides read TGTGCCAGCAGCCTGGGGCAGGCCTCTGGAAACACCATATATTTT. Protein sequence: CASSLGQASGNTIYF.

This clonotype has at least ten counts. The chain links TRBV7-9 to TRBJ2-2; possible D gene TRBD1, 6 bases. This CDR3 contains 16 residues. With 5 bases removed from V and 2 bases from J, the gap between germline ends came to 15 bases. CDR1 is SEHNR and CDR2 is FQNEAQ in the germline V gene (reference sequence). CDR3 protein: CASSPKPGHNTGELFF. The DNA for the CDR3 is TGTGCCAGCAGCCCCAAGCCGGGACATAACACCGGGGAGCTGTTTTTT.

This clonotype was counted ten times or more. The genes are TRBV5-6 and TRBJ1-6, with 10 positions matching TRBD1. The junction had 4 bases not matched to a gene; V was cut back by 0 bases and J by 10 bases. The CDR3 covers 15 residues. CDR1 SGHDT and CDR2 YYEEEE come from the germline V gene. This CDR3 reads CASSLARDRGSPLHF. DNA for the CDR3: TGTGCCAGCAGCTTGGCTCGGGACAGGGGCTCACCCCTCCACTTT.

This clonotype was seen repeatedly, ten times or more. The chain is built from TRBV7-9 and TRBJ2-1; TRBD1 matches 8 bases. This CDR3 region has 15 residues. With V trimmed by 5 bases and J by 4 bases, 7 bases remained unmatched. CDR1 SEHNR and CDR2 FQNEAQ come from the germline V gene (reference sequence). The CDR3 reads CASSPGQGLYNEQFF. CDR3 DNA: TGTGCCAGCAGCCCTGGACAGGGTTTGTACAATGAGCAGTTCTTC.

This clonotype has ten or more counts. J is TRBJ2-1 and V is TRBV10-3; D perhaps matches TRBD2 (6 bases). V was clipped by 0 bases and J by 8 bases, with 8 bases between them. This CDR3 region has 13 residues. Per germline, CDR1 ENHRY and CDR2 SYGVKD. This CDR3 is CAISESSSDEQFF. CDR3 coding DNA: TGTGCCATCAGTGAGTCGTCTAGCGATGAGCAGTTCTTC.

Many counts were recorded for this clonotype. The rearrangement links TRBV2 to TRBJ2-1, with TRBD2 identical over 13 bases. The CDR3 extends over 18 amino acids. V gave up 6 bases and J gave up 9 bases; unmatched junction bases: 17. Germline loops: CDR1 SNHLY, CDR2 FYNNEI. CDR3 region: CASRGPGLAGSGLPEQFF. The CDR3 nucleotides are TGTGCCAGCAGGGGCCCGGGACTAGCGGGATCGGGACTCCCTGAGCAGTTCTTC. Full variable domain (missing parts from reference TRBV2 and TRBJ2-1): EPEVTQTPSHQVTQMGQEVILRCVPISNHLYFYWYRQILGQKVEFLVSFYNNEISEKSEIFDDQFSVERPDGSNFTLKIRSTKLEDSAMYFCASRGPGLAGSGLPEQFFGPGTRLTVL.

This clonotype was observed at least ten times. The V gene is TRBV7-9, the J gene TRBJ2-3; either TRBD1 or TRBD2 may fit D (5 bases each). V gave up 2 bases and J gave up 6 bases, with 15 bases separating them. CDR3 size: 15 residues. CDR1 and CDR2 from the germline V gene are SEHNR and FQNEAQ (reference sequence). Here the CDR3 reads CASSLRRVGLDTQYF. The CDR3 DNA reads TGTGCCAGCAGCTTAAGGCGGGTGGGGCTGGATACGCAGTATTTT. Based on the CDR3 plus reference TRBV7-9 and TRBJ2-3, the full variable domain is DTGVSQNPRHKITKRGQNVTFRCDPISEHNRLYWYRQTLGQGPEFLTYFQNEAQLEKSRLLSDRFSAERPKGSFSTLEIQRTEQGDSAMYLCASSLRRVGLDTQYFGPGTRLTVL.

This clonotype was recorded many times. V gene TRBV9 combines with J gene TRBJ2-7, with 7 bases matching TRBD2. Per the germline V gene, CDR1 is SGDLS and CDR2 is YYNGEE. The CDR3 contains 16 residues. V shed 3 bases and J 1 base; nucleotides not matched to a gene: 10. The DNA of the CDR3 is TGTGCCAGCAGCGCGCAGGTCTCTAGCGGATCCTACGAGCAGTACTTC. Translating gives CASSAQVSSGSYEQYF.

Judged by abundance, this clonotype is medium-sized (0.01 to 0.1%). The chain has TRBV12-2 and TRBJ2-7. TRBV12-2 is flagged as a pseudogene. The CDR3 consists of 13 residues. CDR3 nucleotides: TGTGCAAGTCGCCGCCACTACTCCTACGAGCAGTACTTC. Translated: CASRRHYSYEQYF.

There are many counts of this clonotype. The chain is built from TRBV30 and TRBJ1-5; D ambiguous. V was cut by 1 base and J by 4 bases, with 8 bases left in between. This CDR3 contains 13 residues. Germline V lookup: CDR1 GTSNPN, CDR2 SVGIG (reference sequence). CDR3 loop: CAWSGQGNQPQHF. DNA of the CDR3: TGTGCCTGGAGTGGACAAGGGAATCAGCCCCAGCATTTT.

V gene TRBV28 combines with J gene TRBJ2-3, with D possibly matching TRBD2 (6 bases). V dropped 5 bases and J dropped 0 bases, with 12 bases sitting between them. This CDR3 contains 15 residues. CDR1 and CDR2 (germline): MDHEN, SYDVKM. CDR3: CASSPGTFSTDTQYF. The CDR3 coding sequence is TGTGCCAGCAGTCCCGGGACTTTCAGCACAGATACGCAGTATTTT. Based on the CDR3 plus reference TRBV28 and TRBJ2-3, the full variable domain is DVKVTQSSRYLVKRTGEKVFLECVQDMDHENMFWYRQDPGLGLRLIYFSYDVKMKEKGDIPEGYSVSREKKERFSLILESASTNQTSMYLCASSPGTFSTDTQYFGPGTRLTVL.

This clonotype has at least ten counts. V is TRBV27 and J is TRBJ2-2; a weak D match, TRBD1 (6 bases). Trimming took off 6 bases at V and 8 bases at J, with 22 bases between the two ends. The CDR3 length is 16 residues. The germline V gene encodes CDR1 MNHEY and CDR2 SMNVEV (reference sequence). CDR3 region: CASRSTWARGLGELFF. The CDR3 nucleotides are TGTGCCAGCAGATCAACTTGGGCCAGGGGATTAGGGGAGCTGTTTTTT.

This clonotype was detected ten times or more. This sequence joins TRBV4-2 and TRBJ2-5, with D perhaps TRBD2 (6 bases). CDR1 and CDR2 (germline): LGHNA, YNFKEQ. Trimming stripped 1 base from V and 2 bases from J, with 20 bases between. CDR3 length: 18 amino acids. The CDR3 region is CASSQVFGGREGQETQYF. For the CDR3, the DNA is TGTGCCAGCAGCCAAGTCTTTGGAGGGAGAGAAGGACAAGAGACCCAGTACTTC.

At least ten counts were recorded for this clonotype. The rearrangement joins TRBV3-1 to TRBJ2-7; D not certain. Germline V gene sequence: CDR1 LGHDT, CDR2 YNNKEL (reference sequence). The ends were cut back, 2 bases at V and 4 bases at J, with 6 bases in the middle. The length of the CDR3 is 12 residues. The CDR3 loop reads CASSQSQYEQYF. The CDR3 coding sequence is TGTGCCAGCAGCCAATCCCAGTACGAGCAGTACTTC.

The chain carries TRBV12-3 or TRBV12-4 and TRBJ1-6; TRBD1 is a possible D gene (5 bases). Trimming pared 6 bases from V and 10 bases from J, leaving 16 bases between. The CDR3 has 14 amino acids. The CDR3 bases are TGTGCCAGCAGACGCGCGGTCGGGGGATCACCCCTCCACTTT. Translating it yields CASRRAVGGSPLHF.

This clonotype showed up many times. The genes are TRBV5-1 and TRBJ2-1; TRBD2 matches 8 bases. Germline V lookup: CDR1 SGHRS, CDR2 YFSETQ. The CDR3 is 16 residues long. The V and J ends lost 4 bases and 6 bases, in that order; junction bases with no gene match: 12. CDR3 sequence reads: CASSPVPSGRSNEQFF. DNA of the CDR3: TGCGCCAGCAGCCCTGTTCCTAGCGGGCGATCCAATGAGCAGTTCTTC.

CDR3 loop: CASSWGRDGDTQYF. CDR3 nucleotide sequence: TGTGCCAGCAGTTGGGGGAGGGACGGGGATACGCAGTATTTT. This rearrangement joins TRBV6-5 to TRBJ2-3; 7 bases map to TRBD2. The trim removed 4 bases at V and 6 bases at J, leaving 7 bases unmatched. Germline V gene sequence: CDR1 MNHEY, CDR2 SVGAGI. The CDR3 loop spans 14 amino acids.